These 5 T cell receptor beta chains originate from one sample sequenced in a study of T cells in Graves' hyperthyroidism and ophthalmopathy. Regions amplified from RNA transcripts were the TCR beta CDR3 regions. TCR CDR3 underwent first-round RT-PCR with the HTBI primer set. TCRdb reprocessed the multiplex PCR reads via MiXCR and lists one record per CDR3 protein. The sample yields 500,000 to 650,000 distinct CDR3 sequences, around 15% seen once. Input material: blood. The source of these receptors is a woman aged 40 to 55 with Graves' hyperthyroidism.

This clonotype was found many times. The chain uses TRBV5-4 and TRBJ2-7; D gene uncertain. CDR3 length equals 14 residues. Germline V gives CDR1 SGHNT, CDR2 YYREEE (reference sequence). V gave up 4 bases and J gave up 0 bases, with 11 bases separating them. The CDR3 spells CASSLYSSSYEQYF. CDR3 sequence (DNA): TGTGCCAGCAGCCTTTACTCGAGCTCCTACGAGCAGTACTTC. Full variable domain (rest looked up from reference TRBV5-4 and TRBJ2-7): ETGVTQSPTHLIKTRGQQVTLRCSSQSGHNTVSWYQQALGQGPQFIFQYYREEENGRGNFPPRFSGLQFPNYSSELNVNALELDDSALYLCASSLYSSSYEQYFGPGTRLTVT.

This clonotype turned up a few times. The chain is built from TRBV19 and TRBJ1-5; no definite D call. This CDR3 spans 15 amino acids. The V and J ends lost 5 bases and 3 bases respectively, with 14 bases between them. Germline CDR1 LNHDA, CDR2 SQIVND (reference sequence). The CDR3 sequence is CASSFLTGYNQPQHF. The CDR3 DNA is TGTGCCAGTAGTTTCCTTACTGGCTACAATCAGCCCCAGCATTTT.

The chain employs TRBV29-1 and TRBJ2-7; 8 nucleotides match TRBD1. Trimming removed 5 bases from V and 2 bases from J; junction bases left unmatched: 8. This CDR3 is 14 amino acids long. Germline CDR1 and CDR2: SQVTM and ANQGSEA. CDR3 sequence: CSVLIRTGPYEQYF. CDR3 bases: TGCAGCGTTTTGATCAGGACAGGGCCCTACGAGCAGTACTTC.

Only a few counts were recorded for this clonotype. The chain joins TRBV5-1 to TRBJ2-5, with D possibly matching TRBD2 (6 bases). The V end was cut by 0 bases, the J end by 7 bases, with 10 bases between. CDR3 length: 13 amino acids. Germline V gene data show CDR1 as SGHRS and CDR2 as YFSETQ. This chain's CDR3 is CASSLGGEATQYF. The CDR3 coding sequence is TGCGCCAGCAGCTTGGGCGGGGAGGCGACCCAGTACTTC.

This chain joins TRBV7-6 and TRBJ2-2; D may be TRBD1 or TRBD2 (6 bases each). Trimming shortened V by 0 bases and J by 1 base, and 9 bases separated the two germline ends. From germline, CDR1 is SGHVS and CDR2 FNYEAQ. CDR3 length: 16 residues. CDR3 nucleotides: TGTGCCAGCAGCTTAGCGGCGGGACAGAACACCGGGGAGCTGTTTTTT. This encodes CASSLAAGQNTGELFF. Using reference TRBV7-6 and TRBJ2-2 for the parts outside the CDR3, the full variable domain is GAGVSQSPRYKVTKRGQDVALRCDPISGHVSLYWYRQALGQGPEFLTYFNYEAQQDKSGLPNDRFSAERPEGSISTLTIQRTEQRDSAMYRCASSLAAGQNTGELFFGEGSRLTVL.